What follows describes a single T cell receptor (beta chain). Participants had their cohort set by participant-reported clinical history. The sample belongs to a study of blood T cell repertoires in COVID-19. Study as a whole: T cells, B-cell-depleted T cells, or PBMCs provided the cDNA or gDNA that served as material.

As processed by the authors: Quantification of nucleated cells was approximated via reference gene primer amplification. Sequencing was performed with immunoSEQ multiplex PCR; in TCRdb, only in-frame clones are kept and a portion is missing. V, J and clone size are those of that table, while D and trimming were read from the DNA. Among 200,000 to 250,000 clones listed, 87% were seen once. Per the germline V gene, CDR1 is MNHEY and CDR2 is SVGAGI. Trimming removed 4 bases from V and 0 bases from J, with 10 bases in between. The CDR3 is 15 amino acids. The J gene is TRBJ1-5, the V gene TRBV6-5; D is undetermined. The sample comprised PBMCs or T cells enriched from blood (not recorded which). This TCR derives from a man in his late teens or twenties with acute COVID-19. CDR3 in amino acids: CASSSIQNSNQPQHF. The CDR3 DNA reads as TGTGCCAGCAGTTCCATACAGAATAGCAATCAGCCCCAGCATTTT.